These 13 T cell receptor beta chains came from one sample sequenced in a study of blood T cell repertoires in COVID-19 (dated by TCRdb to the early 2020s). Library generation was performed with the immunoSEQ multiplex PCR assay. As stored in TCRdb, this immuneACCESS dataset retains in-frame rearrangements with V and J assigned. A fraction of the clones does not appear; measured against another copy, unresolved V genes explain less than half of the discrepancy, and the remainder lacks a known reason. This sample lists roughly 160,000 clones; around 90% were detected once. Roughly 2.3% of the sample comes from the top ten. Sequenced input: peripheral blood. These receptor sequences come from a man aged 18 to 30 with acute or convalescent COVID-19.

CDR3 in DNA: TGTGCCAGCAGCTTAACAGGGGACACTGAAGCTTTCTTT. As protein: CASSLTGDTEAFF. The chain is built from TRBV5-4 and TRBJ1-1, with 7 bases identical to TRBD1. The CDR3 is 13 residues long. J gave up 3 bases and V 2 bases, and 1 base lay outside the gene matches. From germline, CDR1 is SGHNT and CDR2 YYREEE (reference sequence).

This sequence joins TRBV20-1 and TRBJ1-1; weak D call: TRBD1 (5 bases). The CDR3 totals 11 residues. Trimming took 7 bases from V and 5 from J, leaving 11 bases between them. The germline V gene encodes CDR1 DFQATT and CDR2 SNEGSKA (reference sequence). DNA for the CDR3: TGCAGTGGGGCACAGGAAACTGAAGCTTTCTTT. This encodes CSGAQETEAFF.

In its sample, this clone was seen a few times. The chain is built from TRBV27 and TRBJ1-1; 9 nucleotides align to TRBD1. CDR1 and CDR2 from the germline V gene are MNHEY and SMNVEV (reference sequence). J was trimmed by 7 bases and V by 3 bases; bases with no gene match: 9. This CDR3 spans 15 amino acids. CDR3 amino acids: CASSFLGQGRGEAFF. DNA for the CDR3: TGTGCCAGCAGTTTCCTCGGACAGGGGAGAGGTGAAGCTTTCTTT.

The rearrangement joins TRBV14 to TRBJ2-2; 7 nucleotides align to TRBD2. This CDR3 spans 24 amino acids. Germline assignment: CDR1 SGHDN and CDR2 FVKESK. V was pared by 4 bases and J by 1 base, with 30 bases of the junction left unmatched. In DNA form, the CDR3 reads TGTGCCAGCAGCCCCCCGCTAGCGGAACCATCTGTCCCCACCTTTCTTCAGAACACCGGGGAGCTGTTTTTT. It codes for CASSPPLAEPSVPTFLQNTGELFF.

The V gene is TRBV27, the J gene TRBJ2-7; 7 bases are a match to TRBD1. This CDR3 spans 15 amino acids. J was trimmed by 4 bases and V by 0 bases; bases with no gene match: 6. The germline V gene has CDR1 MNHEY and CDR2 SMNVEV (reference sequence). CDR3 sequence reads: CASSLSLTGDYEQYF. CDR3 coding DNA: TGTGCCAGCAGTTTATCTTTAACAGGGGATTACGAGCAGTACTTC.

This chain uses TRBV29-1 with TRBJ2-1, with D tentatively TRBD1 (6 bases). This CDR3 contains 13 residues. Germline values: CDR1 SQVTM, CDR2 ANQGSEA. Trimming cost V 7 bases and J 3 bases, with 13 bases left between them. In DNA form, the CDR3 reads TGCAGCGGGAACAGGGAGTTCTACAATGAGCAGTTCTTC. The encoded protein is CSGNREFYNEQFF.

The chain uses TRBV5-1 and TRBJ2-2; the match to TRBD2 covers 13 bases. CDR3 length: 17 residues. V lost 3 bases to trimming and J lost 6 bases; unmatched junction nucleotides: 8. The germline V gene has CDR1 SGHRS and CDR2 YFSETQ. CDR3 sequence: CASSSPGLAGVPGELFF. DNA of the CDR3: TGCGCCAGCAGCTCCCCTGGACTAGCGGGAGTACCCGGGGAGCTGTTTTTT.

The chain joins TRBV18 to TRBJ2-3; no clear D gene. Germline lookup yields CDR1 KGHSH and CDR2 LQKENI. V was cut by 3 bases and J by 2 bases, with 9 bases left in between. The CDR3 contains 14 residues. DNA of the CDR3: TGTGCCAGCTCACCTTCGGGTTACACAGATACGCAGTATTTT. It codes for CASSPSGYTDTQYF. Variable domain in full (rest from reference TRBV18 and TRBJ2-3): NAGVMQNPRHLVRRRGQEARLRCSPMKGHSHVYWYRQLPEEGLKFMVYLQKENIIDESGMPKERFSAEFPKEGPSILRIQQVVRGDSAAYFCASSPSGYTDTQYFGPGTRLTVL.

The rearrangement links TRBV6-6 to TRBJ2-3, with 9 bases that match TRBD2. Germline V gives CDR1 MNHNY, CDR2 SVGAGI (reference sequence). Trimming removed 5 bases from V and 0 bases from J; junction bases left unmatched: 9. CDR3 size: 17 residues. The CDR3 spells CASSRRGGAHSTDTQYF. CDR3 nucleotides: TGTGCCAGCAGTCGGCGCGGGGGGGCCCATAGCACAGATACGCAGTATTTT.

The V call is TRBV29-1, the J call TRBJ1-3, with D unclear. CDR3 length equals 13 residues. Trimming removed 7 bases at V and 0 bases at J, with 10 bases between. From germline, CDR1 is SQVTM and CDR2 ANQGSEA. This chain's CDR3 is CSGIPSSGNTIYF. The CDR3 nucleotides read TGCAGCGGGATCCCTAGCTCTGGAAACACCATATATTTT.

The genes are TRBV6-5 and TRBJ2-3; 8 bases agree with TRBD2. This CDR3 is built from 16 residues. With 0 bases clipped from V and 1 base from J, the junction kept 3 bases outside the gene matches. Germline V gene data show CDR1 as MNHEY and CDR2 as SVGAGI. In DNA, the CDR3 is TGTGCCAGCAGTTACTCGTCGCGGGGGGGCACAGATACGCAGTATTTT. Its protein is CASSYSSRGGTDTQYF.

This clone was recorded only once. This chain links TRBV5-1 with TRBJ2-3; maybe TRBD1 (6 bases). CDR3 size: 15 residues. Trimming took off 2 bases at V and 1 base at J, with 11 bases between the two ends. Per germline, CDR1 SGHRS and CDR2 YFSETQ. As DNA, the CDR3 is TGCGCCAGCAGCTTCAACAGGGTGGGCACAGATACGCAGTATTTT. This codes for CASSFNRVGTDTQYF.

The CDR3: CASSQDSGGLAGKNEQFF. CDR3 sequence (DNA): TGTGCCAGCAGCCAAGATAGCGGAGGACTAGCGGGAAAAAATGAGCAGTTCTTC. The chain combines TRBV14 with TRBJ2-1, with TRBD2 matching 12 bases. The CDR3 covers 18 residues. Germline CDR1 reads SGHDN; CDR2 reads FVKESK. V shed 0 bases and J 7 bases; nucleotides not matched to a gene: 10.